This T cell receptor beta chain was sequenced during a study of response to subunit inactivated influenza vaccine. Worth noting for this clonotype: Its cognate antigen is unknown.

The CDR3 is made up of 14 amino acids. Germline V gene data show CDR1 as LNHDA and CDR2 as SQIVND (reference sequence). V gave up 7 bases and J gave up 4 bases; unmatched junction bases: 3. TCRdb reanalysed the RT-PCR reads using MiXCR and keeps one entry per CDR3 protein. The sample shows fewer than 600,000 distinct CDR3 sequences, approximately 7.7% of them seen only once. Study-level points and caveats: With each seasonal influenza vaccination, the authors suggested, few new T cells are recruited.

V gene TRBV19 combines with J gene TRBJ2-1; 11 bases match TRBD1. The sequence was obtained from a man aged 50-75 years who received an inactivated influenza vaccine. The material was PBMCs from blood, obtained roughly 24 months after vaccination. The CDR3 sequence: CASKGTGGYNEQFF. CDR3 DNA sequence: TGTGCCAGTAAAGGGACAGGGGGGTACAATGAGCAGTTCTTC.